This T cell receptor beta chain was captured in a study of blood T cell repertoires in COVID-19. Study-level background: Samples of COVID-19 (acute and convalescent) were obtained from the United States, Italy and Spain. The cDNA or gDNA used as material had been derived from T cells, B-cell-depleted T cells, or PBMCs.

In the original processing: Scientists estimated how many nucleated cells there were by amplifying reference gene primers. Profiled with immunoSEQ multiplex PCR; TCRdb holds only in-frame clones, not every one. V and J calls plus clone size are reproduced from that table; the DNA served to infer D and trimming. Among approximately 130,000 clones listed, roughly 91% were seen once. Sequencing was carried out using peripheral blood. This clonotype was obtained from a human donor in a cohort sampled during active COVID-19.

The CDR3 region has the DNA TGTGCCAGCAGCCCGACAGGGTTATATGGAAACACCATATATTTT. Translation: CASSPTGLYGNTIYF. The rearrangement uses TRBV7-2 and TRBJ1-3; 7 nucleotides agree with TRBD1. There are 15 residues in the CDR3. V shed 5 bases, J shed 3 bases, and the junction held 7 bases outside the gene matches. Germline-derived CDR1 and CDR2 are SGHTA and FQGNSA.